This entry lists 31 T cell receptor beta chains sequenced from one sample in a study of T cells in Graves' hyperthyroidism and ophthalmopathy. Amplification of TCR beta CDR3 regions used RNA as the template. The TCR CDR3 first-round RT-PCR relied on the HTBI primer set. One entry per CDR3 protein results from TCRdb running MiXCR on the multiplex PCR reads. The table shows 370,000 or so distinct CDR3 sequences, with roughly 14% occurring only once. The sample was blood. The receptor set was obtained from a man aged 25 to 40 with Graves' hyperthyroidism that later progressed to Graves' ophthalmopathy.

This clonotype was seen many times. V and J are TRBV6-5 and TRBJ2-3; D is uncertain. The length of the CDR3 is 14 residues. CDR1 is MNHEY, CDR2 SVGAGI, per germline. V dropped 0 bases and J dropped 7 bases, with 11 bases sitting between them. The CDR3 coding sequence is TGTGCCAGCAGTTACTCGTCAAAGGCCAATACGCAGTATTTT. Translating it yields CASSYSSKANTQYF.

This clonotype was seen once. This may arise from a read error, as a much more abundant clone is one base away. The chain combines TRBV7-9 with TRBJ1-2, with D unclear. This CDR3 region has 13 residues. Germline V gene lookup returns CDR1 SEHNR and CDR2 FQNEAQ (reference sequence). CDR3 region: CASTPTRDYGHTF. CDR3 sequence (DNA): TGTGCCAGCACCCCAACCCGCGACTATGGCCACACCTTC.

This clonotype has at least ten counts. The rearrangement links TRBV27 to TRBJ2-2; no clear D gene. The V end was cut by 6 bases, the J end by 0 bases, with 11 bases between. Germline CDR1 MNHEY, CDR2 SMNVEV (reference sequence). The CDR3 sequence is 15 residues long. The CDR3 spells CASSPHGSNTGELFF. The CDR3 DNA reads TGTGCCAGCAGCCCACACGGATCGAACACCGGGGAGCTGTTTTTT.

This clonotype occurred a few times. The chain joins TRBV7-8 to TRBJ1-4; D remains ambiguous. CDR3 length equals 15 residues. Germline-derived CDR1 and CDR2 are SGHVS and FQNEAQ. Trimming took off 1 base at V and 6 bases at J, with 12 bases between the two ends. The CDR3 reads CASSLVPAADEKLFF. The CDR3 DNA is TGTGCCAGCAGCTTAGTTCCAGCGGCCGATGAAAAACTGTTTTTT.

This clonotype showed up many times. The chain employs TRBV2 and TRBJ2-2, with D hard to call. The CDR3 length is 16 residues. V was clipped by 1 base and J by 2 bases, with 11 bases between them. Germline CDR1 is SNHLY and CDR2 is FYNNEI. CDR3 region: CASSEGLGLNTGELFF. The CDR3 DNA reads TGTGCCAGCAGTGAAGGACTCGGCCTAAACACCGGGGAGCTGTTTTTT.

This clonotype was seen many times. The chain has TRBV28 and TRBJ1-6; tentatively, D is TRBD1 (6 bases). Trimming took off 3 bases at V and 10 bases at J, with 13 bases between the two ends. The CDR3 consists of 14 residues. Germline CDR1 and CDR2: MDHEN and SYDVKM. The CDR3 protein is CASSLVRGWSPLHF. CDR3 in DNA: TGTGCCAGCAGTTTGGTCAGGGGATGGTCACCCCTCCACTTT. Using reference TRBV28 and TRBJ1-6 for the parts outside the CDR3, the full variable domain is DVKVTQSSRYLVKRTGEKVFLECVQDMDHENMFWYRQDPGLGLRLIYFSYDVKMKEKGDIPEGYSVSREKKERFSLILESASTNQTSMYLCASSLVRGWSPLHFGNGTRLTVT.

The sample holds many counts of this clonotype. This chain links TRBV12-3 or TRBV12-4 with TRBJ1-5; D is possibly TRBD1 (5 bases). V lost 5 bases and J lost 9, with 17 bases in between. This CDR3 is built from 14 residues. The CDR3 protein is CASSETGVFSPQHF. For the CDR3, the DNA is TGTGCCAGCAGTGAGACGGGGGTGTTTTCGCCCCAGCATTTT.

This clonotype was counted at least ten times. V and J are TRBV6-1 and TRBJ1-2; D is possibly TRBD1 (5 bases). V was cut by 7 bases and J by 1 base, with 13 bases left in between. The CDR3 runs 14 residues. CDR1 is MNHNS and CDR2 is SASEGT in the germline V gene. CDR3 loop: CASIGERGNYGYTF. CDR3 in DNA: TGTGCCAGCATCGGGGAAAGGGGTAACTATGGCTACACCTTC.

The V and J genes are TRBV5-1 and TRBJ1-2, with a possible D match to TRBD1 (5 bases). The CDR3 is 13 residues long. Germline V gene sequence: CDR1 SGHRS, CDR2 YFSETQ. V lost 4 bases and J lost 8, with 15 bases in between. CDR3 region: CASSDGGRYGYTF. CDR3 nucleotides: TGCGCCAGCAGCGATGGGGGACGCTACGGCTACACCTTC. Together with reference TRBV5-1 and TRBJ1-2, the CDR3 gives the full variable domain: KAGVTQTPRYLIKTRGQQVTLSCSPISGHRSVSWYQQTPGQGLQFLFEYFSETQRNKGNFPGRFSGRQFSNSRSEMNVSTLELGDSALYLCASSDGGRYGYTFGSGTRLTVV.

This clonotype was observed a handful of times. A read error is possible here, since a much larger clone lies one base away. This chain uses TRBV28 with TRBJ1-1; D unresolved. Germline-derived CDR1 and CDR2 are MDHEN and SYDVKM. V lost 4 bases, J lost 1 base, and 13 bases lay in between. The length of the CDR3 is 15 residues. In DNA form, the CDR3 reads TGTGCCAGCAGTTCCTTACAAGTCAGGAACACTGAAGCTTTCTTT. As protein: CASSSLQVRNTEAFF.

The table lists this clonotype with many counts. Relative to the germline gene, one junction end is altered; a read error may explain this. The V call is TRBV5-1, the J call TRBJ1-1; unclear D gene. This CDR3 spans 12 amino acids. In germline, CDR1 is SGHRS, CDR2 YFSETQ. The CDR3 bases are TGTGCCAGCAGTTTATTGGGGACTGAAGCTTTCTTT. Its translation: CASSLLGTEAFF.

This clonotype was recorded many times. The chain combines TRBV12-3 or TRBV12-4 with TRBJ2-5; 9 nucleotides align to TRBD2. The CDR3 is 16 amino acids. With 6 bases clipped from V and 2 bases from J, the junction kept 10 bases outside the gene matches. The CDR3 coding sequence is TGTGCCAGCAGCCCCCCTCGGACTAGCGAACAAGAGACCCAGTACTTC. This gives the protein CASSPPRTSEQETQYF.

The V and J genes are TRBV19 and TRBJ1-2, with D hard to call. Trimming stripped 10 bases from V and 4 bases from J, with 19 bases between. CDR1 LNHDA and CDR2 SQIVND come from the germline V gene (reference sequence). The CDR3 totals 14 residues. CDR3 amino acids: CATRPPGRPYGYTF. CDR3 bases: TGTGCCACAAGACCCCCCGGCAGGCCCTATGGCTACACCTTC.

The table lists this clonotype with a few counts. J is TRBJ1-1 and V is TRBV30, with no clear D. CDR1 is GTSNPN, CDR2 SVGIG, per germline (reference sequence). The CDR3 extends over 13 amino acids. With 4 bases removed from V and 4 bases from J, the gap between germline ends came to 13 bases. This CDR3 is CAWTSFGVTEAFF. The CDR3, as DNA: TGTGCCTGGACGTCATTTGGGGTCACTGAAGCTTTCTTT.

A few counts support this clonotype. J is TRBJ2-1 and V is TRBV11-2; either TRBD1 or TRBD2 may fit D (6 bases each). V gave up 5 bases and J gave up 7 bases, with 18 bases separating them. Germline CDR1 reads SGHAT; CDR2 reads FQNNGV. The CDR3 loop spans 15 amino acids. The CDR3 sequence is CASSPPGKGGNEQFF. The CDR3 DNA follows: TGTGCCAGCAGCCCCCCGGGGAAGGGGGGTAATGAGCAGTTCTTC.

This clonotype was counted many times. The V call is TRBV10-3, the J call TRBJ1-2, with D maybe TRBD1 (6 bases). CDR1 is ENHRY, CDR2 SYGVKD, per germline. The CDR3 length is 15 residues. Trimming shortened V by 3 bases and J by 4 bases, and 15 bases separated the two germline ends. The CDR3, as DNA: TGTGCCATCAGTGACCTTAGGGGGGACGGCTATGGCTACACCTTC. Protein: CAISDLRGDGYGYTF.

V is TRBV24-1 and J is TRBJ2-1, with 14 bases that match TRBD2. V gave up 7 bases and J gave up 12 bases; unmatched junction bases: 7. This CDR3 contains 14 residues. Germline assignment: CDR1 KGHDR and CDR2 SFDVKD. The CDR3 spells CATRDGLAGGRQFF. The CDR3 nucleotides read TGTGCCACCAGGGACGGACTAGCGGGAGGCCGGCAGTTCTTC.

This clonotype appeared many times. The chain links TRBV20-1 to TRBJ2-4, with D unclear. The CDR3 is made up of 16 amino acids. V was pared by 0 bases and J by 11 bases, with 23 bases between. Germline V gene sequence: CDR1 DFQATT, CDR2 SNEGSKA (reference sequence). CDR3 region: CSARDSRRWQYDVQYF. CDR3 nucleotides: TGCAGTGCTAGAGATTCTCGCCGATGGCAGTACGACGTTCAGTACTTC.

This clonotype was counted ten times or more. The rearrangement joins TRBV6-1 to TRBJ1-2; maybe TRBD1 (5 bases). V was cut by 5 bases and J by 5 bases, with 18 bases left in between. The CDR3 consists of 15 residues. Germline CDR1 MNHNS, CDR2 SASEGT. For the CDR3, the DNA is TGTGCCAGCAGTTTCCTCGCTAGGGACGCGTATGGCTACACCTTC. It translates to CASSFLARDAYGYTF.

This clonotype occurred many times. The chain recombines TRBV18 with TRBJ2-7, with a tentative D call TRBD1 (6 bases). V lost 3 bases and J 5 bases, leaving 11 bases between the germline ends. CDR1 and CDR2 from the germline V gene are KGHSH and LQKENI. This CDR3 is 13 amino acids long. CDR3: CASSPSGDHEQYF. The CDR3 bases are TGTGCCAGCTCACCGTCAGGGGACCACGAGCAGTACTTC.

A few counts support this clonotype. The CDR3 nucleotides are TGCAGTGCTAGAATTTACAGGGAGCTTAATGAAAAACTGTTTTTT. Translation: CSARIYRELNEKLFF. The chain recombines TRBV20-1 with TRBJ1-4, with D perhaps matching TRBD1 (6 bases). Germline CDR1 reads DFQATT; CDR2 reads SNEGSKA (reference sequence). V was shortened by 2 bases and J by 4 bases, with 14 bases between the two germline ends. This CDR3 is 15 amino acids long.

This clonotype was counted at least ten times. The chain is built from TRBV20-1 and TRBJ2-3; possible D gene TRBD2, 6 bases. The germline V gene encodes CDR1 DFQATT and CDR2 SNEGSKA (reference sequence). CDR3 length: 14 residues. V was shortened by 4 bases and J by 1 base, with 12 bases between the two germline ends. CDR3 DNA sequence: TGCAGTGCTATCCCGGGACTTCGCACAGATACGCAGTATTTT. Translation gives CSAIPGLRTDTQYF.

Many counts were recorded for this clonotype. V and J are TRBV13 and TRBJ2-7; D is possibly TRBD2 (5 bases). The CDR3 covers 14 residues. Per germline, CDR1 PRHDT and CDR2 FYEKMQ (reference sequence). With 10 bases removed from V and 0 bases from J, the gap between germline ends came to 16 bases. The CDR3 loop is CATSPGGSSYEQYF. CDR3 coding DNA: TGTGCCACCTCACCAGGCGGGTCCTCCTACGAGCAGTACTTC. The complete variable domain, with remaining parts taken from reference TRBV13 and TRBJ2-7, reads AAGVIQSPRHLIKEKRETATLKCYPIPRHDTVYWYQQGPGQDPQFLISFYEKMQSDKGSIPDRFSAQQFSDYHSELNMSSLELGDSALYFCATSPGGSSYEQYFGPGTRLTVT.

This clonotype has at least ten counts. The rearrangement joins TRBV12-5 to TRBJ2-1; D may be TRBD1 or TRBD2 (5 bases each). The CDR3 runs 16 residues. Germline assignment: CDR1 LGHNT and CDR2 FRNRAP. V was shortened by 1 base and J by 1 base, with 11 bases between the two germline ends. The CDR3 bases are TGTGCTAGTGGTTTGGGATATGGGGGTTCCTACAATGAGCAGTTCTTC. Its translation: CASGLGYGGSYNEQFF.

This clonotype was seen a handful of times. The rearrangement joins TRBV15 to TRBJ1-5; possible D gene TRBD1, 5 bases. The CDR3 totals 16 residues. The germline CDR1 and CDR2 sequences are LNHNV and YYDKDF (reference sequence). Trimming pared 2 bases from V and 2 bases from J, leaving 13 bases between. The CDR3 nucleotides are TGTGCCACCAGCAGATTGGGGGGTCTAGGCAATCAGCCCCAGCATTTT. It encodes CATSRLGGLGNQPQHF.

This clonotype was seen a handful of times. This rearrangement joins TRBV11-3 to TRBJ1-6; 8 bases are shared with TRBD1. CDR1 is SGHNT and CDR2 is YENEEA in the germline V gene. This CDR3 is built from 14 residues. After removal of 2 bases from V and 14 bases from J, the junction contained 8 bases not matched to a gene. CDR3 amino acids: CASSLRQGPLTLHF. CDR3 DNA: TGTGCCAGCAGCTTACGACAGGGGCCCCTCACCCTCCACTTT.

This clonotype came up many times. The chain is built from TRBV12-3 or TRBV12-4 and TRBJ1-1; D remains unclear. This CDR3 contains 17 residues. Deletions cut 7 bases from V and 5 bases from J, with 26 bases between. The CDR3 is CASTYLLIGRGSTEAFF. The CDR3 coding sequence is TGTGCCAGCACCTACCTACTCATTGGACGAGGGAGTACTGAAGCTTTCTTT.

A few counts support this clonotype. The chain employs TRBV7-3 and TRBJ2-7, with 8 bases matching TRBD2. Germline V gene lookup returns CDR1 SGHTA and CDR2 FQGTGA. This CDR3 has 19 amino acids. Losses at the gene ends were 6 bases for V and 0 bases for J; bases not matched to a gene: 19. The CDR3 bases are TGTGCCAGCAGATACTGTATTACCCAGGCCGGGACTAGCTCCTACGAGCAGTACTTC. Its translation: CASRYCITQAGTSSYEQYF.

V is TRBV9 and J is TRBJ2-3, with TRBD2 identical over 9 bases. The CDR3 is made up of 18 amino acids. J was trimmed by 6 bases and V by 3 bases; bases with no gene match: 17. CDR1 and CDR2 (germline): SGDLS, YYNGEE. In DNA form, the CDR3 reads TGTGCCAGCAGCGCCGCCCCTTCCTGGCGGGGGGGACCGGATACGCAGTATTTT. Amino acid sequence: CASSAAPSWRGGPDTQYF.

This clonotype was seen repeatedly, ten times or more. CDR3 DNA sequence: TGTGCCAGCAGTCAACTTTCCTACGAGCAGTACTTC. It translates to CASSQLSYEQYF. V is TRBV28 and J is TRBJ2-7; D unclear. This CDR3 contains 12 residues. The V gene's germline CDR1 is MDHEN and CDR2 SYDVKM. Deletions cut 5 bases from V and 1 base from J, with 6 bases between.

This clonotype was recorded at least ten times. The CDR3 DNA sequence: TGCGCCAGCAGTGTTCGGGAGATGGGCACAGATACGCAGTATTTT. Residues: CASSVREMGTDTQYF. The chain is built from TRBV5-1 and TRBJ2-3, with D perhaps TRBD2 (6 bases). Trimming took 5 bases from V and 1 from J, leaving 14 bases between them. The CDR3 loop spans 15 amino acids. The germline V gene has CDR1 SGHRS and CDR2 YFSETQ.